One TCR beta chain is described in this entry. Authors' methods: Reference gene primers were amplified, and this amplification served to estimate nucleated cell counts. Sequencing used immunoSEQ multiplex PCR; TCRdb keeps in-frame clones, though not all of them. V and J calls and clone size are copied from that table; D and trimming were computed from the DNA. The sample has hundreds of thousands of clones, under 90% seen once. The CDR3 sequence is 16 residues long. Germline-derived CDR1 and CDR2 are MNHEY and SVGEGT. V lost 2 bases to trimming and J lost 2 bases, with 15 bases between them. These data come from a study of blood T cell repertoires in COVID-19. The wider study: T cells, B-cell-depleted T cells, or PBMCs supplied cDNA or gDNA.

The specimen sequenced was PBMCs or T cells enriched from blood (not recorded which). The chain couples TRBV6-2 or TRBV6-3 to TRBJ1-2; D not certain. The receptor was derived from a woman in her fifties or sixties who had been exposed to COVID-19. CDR3 sequence reads: CASSYAPRHMNYGYTF. The CDR3 nucleotides read TGTGCCAGCAGTTACGCCCCCCGACACATGAACTATGGCTACACCTTC.